These 16 T cell receptor beta chains were all obtained from the same sample, sequenced in a study of response to subunit inactivated influenza vaccine. TCRdb analysed the RT-PCR reads with MiXCR anew, one entry per CDR3 protein. The sample holds about 300,000 distinct CDR3 sequences; 22% are singletons and the top ten take about 9.4%. Here the sequenced sample was PBMCs from blood, taken about 20 months after vaccination. All receptors come from a man in his fifties or sixties who received an inactivated influenza vaccine.

This sequence joins TRBV2 and TRBJ2-1; 10 bases fit TRBD2. CDR3 size: 15 residues. Looked up from germline, CDR1 is SNHLY and CDR2 is FYNNEI. Germline trimming cut 4 bases from V and 7 bases from J; bases unmatched to any gene: 7. CDR3 loop: CASSGWVAGGNEQFF. CDR3 sequence (DNA): TGTGCCAGCAGTGGTTGGGTAGCGGGGGGAAATGAGCAGTTCTTC.

The V gene is TRBV29-1, the J gene TRBJ1-1; D is perhaps TRBD1 (6 bases). CDR1 and CDR2 from the germline V gene are SQVTM and ANQGSEA. The CDR3 covers 11 residues. V lost 6 bases, J lost 7 bases, and 12 bases lay in between. The CDR3 sequence is CSVAGAGEAFF. Written as DNA, the CDR3 is TGCAGCGTCGCGGGGGCTGGTGAAGCTTTCTTT.

The genes are TRBV27 and TRBJ2-2, with D possibly matching TRBD1 (5 bases). The CDR3 has 15 residues. Trimming left V 5 bases short and J 4 bases short, with 14 bases between. Germline V gene lookup returns CDR1 MNHEY and CDR2 SMNVEV (reference sequence). The CDR3 nucleotides are TGTGCCAGCAGTCCAAAGGGGATAACCACCGGGGAGCTGTTTTTT. Encoded protein: CASSPKGITTGELFF.

This clonotype was seen only a few times. This chain uses TRBV20-1 with TRBJ2-3; D is tentatively TRBD1 or TRBD2 (6 bases each). CDR1 is DFQATT, CDR2 SNEGSKA, per germline (reference sequence). The CDR3 length is 13 residues. Trimming cost V 8 bases and J 2 bases, with 14 bases left between them. DNA of the CDR3: TGCAGTTCAATAAGGGGGGTCACAGATACGCAGTATTTT. Encoded protein: CSSIRGVTDTQYF.

This chain uses TRBV5-1 with TRBJ1-1; tentatively, D is TRBD1 (5 bases). Germline CDR1 reads SGHRS; CDR2 reads YFSETQ. This CDR3 contains 15 residues. The V end lost 7 bases, the J end lost 1 base, and 17 bases lay between the germline ends. The CDR3 here is CASRPLAGGNTEAFF. As DNA, the CDR3 is TGCGCCAGCCGCCCGCTAGCTGGGGGGAACACTGAAGCTTTCTTT.

The chain recombines TRBV20-1 with TRBJ2-5; weak D call: TRBD1 (5 bases). V shed 0 bases and J shed 1 base, with 15 bases lying between them. This CDR3 is 16 amino acids long. Germline loops: CDR1 DFQATT, CDR2 SNEGSKA (reference sequence). The DNA of the CDR3 is TGCAGTGCTAGAGATCCCCCGACAGCCTTCCAAGAGACCCAGTACTTC. Amino acid sequence: CSARDPPTAFQETQYF.

Only a few counts were recorded for this clonotype. This chain connects TRBV6-1 to TRBJ1-1; TRBD1 matches 9 bases. The CDR3 contains 13 residues. Germline CDR1 is MNHNS and CDR2 is SASEGT. Trimming cost V 10 bases and J 3 bases; bases outside gene matches: 6. The CDR3 nucleotides read TGTGCCACCTCCGGACAGGGGTACACTGAAGCTTTCTTT. It encodes CATSGQGYTEAFF.

The genes are TRBV5-1 and TRBJ2-7; D possibly corresponds to TRBD2 (6 bases). Trimming shortened V by 4 bases and J by 2 bases, and 10 bases separated the two germline ends. Germline values: CDR1 SGHRS, CDR2 YFSETQ. CDR3 length: 13 residues. The CDR3, as DNA: TGCGCCAGCAGCGCCGGGAGTCCCTACGAGCAGTACTTC. Translating gives CASSAGSPYEQYF.

The J gene is TRBJ1-6, the V gene TRBV7-2, with TRBD1 identical over 9 bases. Trimming at V came to 5 bases and at J to 9 bases, leaving 5 bases not matched to a gene. This CDR3 comprises 14 residues. CDR1 is SGHTA and CDR2 is FQGNSA in the germline V gene. Here the CDR3 reads CASSHGQGSSPLHF. CDR3 coding DNA: TGTGCCAGCAGCCACGGACAGGGGAGTTCACCCCTCCACTTT. The complete variable domain, with remaining parts taken from reference TRBV7-2 and TRBJ1-6, reads GAGVSQSPSNKVTEKGKDVELRCDPISGHTALYWYRQSLGQGLEFLIYFQGNSAPDKSGLPSDRFSAERTGGSVSTLTIQRTQQEDSAVYLCASSHGQGSSPLHFGNGTRLTVT.

This sequence joins TRBV12-3 or TRBV12-4 and TRBJ2-7; a weak D match, TRBD2 (6 bases). Trimming left V 10 bases short and J 0 bases short, with 13 bases between. This CDR3 is built from 13 residues. CDR3: CATRRDSSYEQYF. DNA of the CDR3: TGTGCCACCCGGCGGGACTCCTCCTACGAGCAGTACTTC.

This clonotype was seen more than once but under ten times. The V call is TRBV20-1, the J call TRBJ2-1, with 9 bases lining up with TRBD2. Germline CDR1 DFQATT, CDR2 SNEGSKA (reference sequence). The CDR3 consists of 13 residues. DNA of the CDR3: TGCAGCGCCGGACTAGCGATTAACAATGAGCAGTTCTTC. It codes for CSAGLAINNEQFF.

The CDR3 coding sequence is TGCAGTGCTAGTAAAGGGGGCCCGAGCACTGAAGCTTTCTTT. This gives the protein CSASKGGPSTEAFF. The V and J genes are TRBV20-1 and TRBJ1-1, with TRBD1 identical over 7 bases. The germline CDR1 and CDR2 sequences are DFQATT and SNEGSKA (reference sequence). V dropped 3 bases and J dropped 4; count of bases not matched to a gene: 8. This CDR3 contains 14 residues.

The rearrangement links TRBV7-9 to TRBJ2-1, with 8 nucleotides matching TRBD2. The CDR3 is 13 amino acids. The germline V gene has CDR1 SEHNR and CDR2 FQNEAQ (reference sequence). The J segment lost 4 bases and the V segment lost 8 bases, leaving 4 bases of the junction unmatched. DNA of the CDR3: TGTGCCAGCGGGACTAGTGAGTACAATGAGCAGTTCTTC. It yields the protein CASGTSEYNEQFF.

V and J are TRBV12-3 or TRBV12-4 and TRBJ1-6, with a possible D match to TRBD1 (6 bases). CDR3 length: 14 residues. V was cut by 4 bases and J by 11 bases, with 15 bases left in between. The CDR3 spells CASSSSAGGTPLHF. In nucleotides, the CDR3 is TGTGCCAGCAGTTCCTCAGCGGGGGGCACACCCCTCCACTTT.

The genes are TRBV7-7 and TRBJ2-3; 10 bases are a match to TRBD2. This CDR3 comprises 15 residues. V gave up 5 bases and J gave up 5 bases; unmatched junction bases: 7. Germline V gene data show CDR1 as SSHAT and CDR2 as FNYEAQ (reference sequence). CDR3: CASSPLAGVRDTQYF. The CDR3 nucleotides are TGTGCCAGCAGCCCTCTAGCGGGAGTTAGAGATACGCAGTATTTT. Full variable domain (rest looked up from reference TRBV7-7 and TRBJ2-3): GAGVSQSPRYKVTKRGQDVTLRCDPISSHATLYWYQQALGQGPEFLTYFNYEAQPDKSGLPSDRFSAERPEGSISTLTIQRTEQRDSAMYRCASSPLAGVRDTQYFGPGTRLTVL.

The V gene is TRBV20-1, the J gene TRBJ2-7; D is unresolved. V dropped 1 base and J dropped 6 bases, with 13 bases sitting between them. The CDR3 has 13 residues. Germline assignment: CDR1 DFQATT and CDR2 SNEGSKA (reference sequence). CDR3 DNA sequence: TGCAGTGCTAGAGGCAAACTCAAGGGCGAGCAGTACTTC. Its translation is CSARGKLKGEQYF.